This TCR beta chain was sequenced during a study of early T cells in non-severe SARS-CoV-2 infection. Germline V gene sequence: CDR1 SGDLS, CDR2 YYNGEE. The CDR3 has 14 amino acids. Trimming pared 2 bases from V and 6 bases from J, leaving 14 bases between. TCRdb reanalysed the 5' RACE reads using MiXCR and keeps one entry per CDR3 protein. Of about 88,000 distinct CDR3 sequences listed, around 14% are singletons. The sample consisted of whole blood. This chain connects TRBV9 to TRBJ1-2; D unresolved. The clonotype was recovered from an adult who was a healthcare worker with PCR-confirmed SARS-CoV-2 infection or an uninfected control (not recorded which). CDR3 nucleotides: TGTGCCAGCAGCGTCGACGGGTCTCACCATGGCTACACCTTC. It translates to CASSVDGSHHGYTF. The full variable domain, with the rest looked up from reference TRBV9 and TRBJ1-2, is DSGVTQTPKHLITATGQRVTLRCSPRSGDLSVYWYQQSLDQGLQFLIQYYNGEERAKGNILERFSAQQFPDLHSELNLSSLELGDSALYFCASSVDGSHHGYTFGSGTRLTVV.